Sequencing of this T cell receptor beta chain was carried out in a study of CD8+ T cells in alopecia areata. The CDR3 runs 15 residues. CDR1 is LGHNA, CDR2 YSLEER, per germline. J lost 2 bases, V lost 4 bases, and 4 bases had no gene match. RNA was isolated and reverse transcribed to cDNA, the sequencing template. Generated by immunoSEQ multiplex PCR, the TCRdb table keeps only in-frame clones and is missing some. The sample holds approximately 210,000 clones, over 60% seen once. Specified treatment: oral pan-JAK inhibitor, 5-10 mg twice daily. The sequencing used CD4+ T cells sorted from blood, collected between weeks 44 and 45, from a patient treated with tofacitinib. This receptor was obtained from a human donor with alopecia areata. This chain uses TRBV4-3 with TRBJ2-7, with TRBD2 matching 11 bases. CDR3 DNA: TGCGCCAGCAGCCTGGGACTAGCGGAAACCTACGAGCAGTACTTC. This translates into CASSLGLAETYEQYF.